Listed here are 2 T cell receptor beta chains from one sample, sequenced in a study of shared clonotypes between healthy human individuals. Data came from immunoSEQ multiplex PCR; TCRdb stores just in-frame clones and leaves some out. Among around 1.1 million clones listed, 78% were seen once. The sequenced sample consisted of memory CD4+ T cells from PBMCs. Subset denoted: CD45RA-negative fraction. Receptors were obtained from a man aged 18 to 29 in good health. Some clones in this sample may be carry-over from other donors' samples.

The chain joins TRBV7-2 to TRBJ1-2; 7 bases fit TRBD1. The germline V gene has CDR1 SGHTA and CDR2 FQGNSA. The junction had 8 bases not matched to a gene; V was cut back by 2 bases and J by 8 bases. The CDR3 is 14 residues long. The CDR3 DNA sequence: TGTGCCAGCAGCTTATCTCAAGGGGGCATCGGCTACACCTTC. Its protein product is CASSLSQGGIGYTF.

The chain uses TRBV7-2 and TRBJ2-3, with a possible D match to TRBD1 (5 bases). This CDR3 region has 15 residues. Germline values: CDR1 SGHTA, CDR2 FQGNSA. V was pared by 5 bases and J by 2 bases, with 14 bases between. The CDR3 reads CASSPFQGPTDTQYF. For the CDR3, the DNA is TGTGCCAGCAGCCCCTTTCAGGGTCCCACAGATACGCAGTATTTT.